The next 8 T cell receptor beta chains were all read from a single sample in a study of blood T cells in healthy people across ages. Primers used in a second PCR of roughly 6 to 11 cycles were a sample-barcoded 5' primer and a J-beta primer mix. TCRdb reprocessed the 5' RACE reads via MiXCR and lists one record per CDR3 protein. The profile shows 800,000 or so distinct CDR3 sequences, 20% to 30% of them singletons. These data are also associated with another study on T cells of mothers and their children.

The specimen sequenced was blood. These TCRs come from a boy aged 5 to 17 in good health.

This clonotype was observed a handful of times. The chain employs TRBV30 and TRBJ2-3; D ambiguous. The CDR3 totals 14 residues. The germline CDR1 and CDR2 sequences are GTSNPN and SVGIG (reference sequence). Between the trimmed V and J ends, which lost 0 bases and 1 base, there was a span of 8 bases. The CDR3 reads CAWSVVGRTDTQYF. The CDR3 nucleotides read TGTGCCTGGAGTGTGGTGGGCCGCACAGATACGCAGTATTTT.

This clonotype was recorded a few times. The CDR3 sequence: CSYMGRGGSNEQFF. The CDR3 DNA reads as TGCAGCTATATGGGGCGGGGGGGTAGTAATGAGCAGTTCTTC. The chain joins TRBV29-1 to TRBJ2-1; TRBD2 aligns across 9 bases. In germline, CDR1 is SQVTM, CDR2 ANQGSEA. V was pared by 8 bases and J by 7 bases, with 12 bases of the junction left unmatched. This CDR3 has 14 amino acids.

In its sample, this clonotype was seen a few times. The J gene is TRBJ1-1, the V gene TRBV4-1, with D unresolved. Germline-derived CDR1 and CDR2 are MGHRA and YSYEKL. Trimming took 1 base from V and 4 from J, leaving 13 bases between them. There are 15 residues in the CDR3. The CDR3 DNA reads TGCGCCAGCAGCCAAGGAGAGAGGTATGGCACTGAAGCTTTCTTT. This sequence encodes CASSQGERYGTEAFF.

To note about this clonotype: At one end, the junction sequence differs from germline, possibly due to a read error. V gene TRBV30 combines with J gene TRBJ1-1; 7 bases are a match to TRBD1. CDR3 length: 14 residues. CDR1 is GTSNPN, CDR2 SVGIG, per germline (reference sequence). The chain's CDR3 is CAWDVTGMGTGAFF. The CDR3 DNA is TGTGCCTGGGATGTGACAGGGATGGGCACTGGAGCTTTCTTT.

This clonotype occurred a few times. This rearrangement joins TRBV28 to TRBJ2-7; the D gene is possibly TRBD1 (5 bases). Germline CDR1 MDHEN, CDR2 SYDVKM. Deletions cut 2 bases from V and 6 bases from J, with 11 bases between. The CDR3 loop spans 13 amino acids. DNA of the CDR3: TGTGCCAGCAGTTTAGGGGCATTCCCCGAGCAGTACTTC. It is translated as CASSLGAFPEQYF.

The chain couples TRBV20-1 to TRBJ2-3; 11 bases match TRBD2. This CDR3 contains 16 residues. CDR1 is DFQATT and CDR2 is SNEGSKA in the germline V gene (reference sequence). Trimming cost V 1 base and J 3 bases; bases outside gene matches: 6. The CDR3, as DNA: TGCAGTGCTAGAGTCGTACTAGCGGGAGATACAGATACGCAGTATTTT. Translating it yields CSARVVLAGDTDTQYF.

V gene TRBV5-1 combines with J gene TRBJ1-6; 9 bases are a match to TRBD1. In germline, CDR1 is SGHRS, CDR2 YFSETQ. Trimming took 0 bases from V and 6 from J; bases not matched to a gene: 1. CDR3 length equals 15 residues. The CDR3 protein is CASSLEGQGNSPLHF. CDR3 DNA sequence: TGCGCCAGCAGCTTGGAGGGACAGGGTAATTCACCCCTCCACTTT.

This clonotype was observed once. This chain joins TRBV4-3 and TRBJ2-7; TRBD1 agrees at 7 bases. The CDR3 is 16 residues long. V lost 1 base, J lost 0 bases, and 6 bases stayed unmatched. Germline V lookup: CDR1 LGHNA, CDR2 YSLEER. DNA for the CDR3: TGCGCCAGCAGCCAAGGCCCGGGACAGACCTCCTACGAGCAGTACTTC. The encoded protein is CASSQGPGQTSYEQYF.